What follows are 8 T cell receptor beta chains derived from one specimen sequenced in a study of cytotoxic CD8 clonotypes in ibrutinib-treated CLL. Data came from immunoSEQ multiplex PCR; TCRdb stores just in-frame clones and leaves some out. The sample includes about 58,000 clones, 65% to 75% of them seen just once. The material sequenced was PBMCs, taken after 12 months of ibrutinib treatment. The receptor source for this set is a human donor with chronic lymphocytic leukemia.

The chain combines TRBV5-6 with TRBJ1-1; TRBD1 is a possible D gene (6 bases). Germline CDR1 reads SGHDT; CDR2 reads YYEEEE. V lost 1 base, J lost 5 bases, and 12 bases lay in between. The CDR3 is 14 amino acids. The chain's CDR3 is CASSLFGGGTEAFF. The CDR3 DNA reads TGTGCCAGCAGCTTGTTCGGGGGCGGTACTGAAGCTTTCTTT.

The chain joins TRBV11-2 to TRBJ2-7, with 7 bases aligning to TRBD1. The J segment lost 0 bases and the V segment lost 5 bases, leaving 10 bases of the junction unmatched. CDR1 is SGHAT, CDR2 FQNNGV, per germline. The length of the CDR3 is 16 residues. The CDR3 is CASSPLRGQSSYEQYF. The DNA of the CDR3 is TGTGCCAGCAGCCCACTTAGGGGACAGAGCTCCTACGAGCAGTACTTC.

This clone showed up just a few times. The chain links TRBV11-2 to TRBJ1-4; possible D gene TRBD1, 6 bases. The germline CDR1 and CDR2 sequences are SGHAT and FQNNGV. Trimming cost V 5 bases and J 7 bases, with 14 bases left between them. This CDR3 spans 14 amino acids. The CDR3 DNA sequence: TGTGCCAGCAGCCGGAGGGGGGCGGGTGAAAAACTGTTTTTT. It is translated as CASSRRGAGEKLFF. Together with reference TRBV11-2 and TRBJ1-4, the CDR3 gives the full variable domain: EAGVAQSPRYKIIEKRQSVAFWCNPISGHATLYWYQQILGQGPKLLIQFQNNGVVDDSQLPKDRFSAERLKGVDSTLKIQPAKLEDSAVYLCASSRRGAGEKLFFGSGTQLSVL.

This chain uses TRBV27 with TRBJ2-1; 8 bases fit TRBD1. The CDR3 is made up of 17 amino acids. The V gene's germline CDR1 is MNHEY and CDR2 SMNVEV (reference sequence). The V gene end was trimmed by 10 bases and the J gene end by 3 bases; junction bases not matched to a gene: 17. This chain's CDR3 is CATLPRLTGVNYNEQFF. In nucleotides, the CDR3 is TGTGCCACCCTACCCCGACTGACAGGGGTGAACTACAATGAGCAGTTCTTC.

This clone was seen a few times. The CDR3 DNA reads TGTGCCAGCAGTCAATTGGGGCAGCCGAACACTGAAGCTTTCTTT. This sequence encodes CASSQLGQPNTEAFF. The V call is TRBV6-1, the J call TRBJ1-1, with D perhaps TRBD1 (5 bases). CDR1 and CDR2 (germline): MNHNS, SASEGT. CDR3 length equals 15 residues. Between the trimmed V and J ends, which lost 5 bases and 1 base, there was a span of 14 bases.

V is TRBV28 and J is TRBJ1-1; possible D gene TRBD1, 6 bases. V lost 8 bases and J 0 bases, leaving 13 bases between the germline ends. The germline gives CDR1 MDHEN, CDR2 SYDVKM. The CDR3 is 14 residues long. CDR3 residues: CASGVGAMNTEAFF. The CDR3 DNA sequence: TGTGCCAGCGGGGTGGGGGCAATGAACACTGAAGCTTTCTTT.

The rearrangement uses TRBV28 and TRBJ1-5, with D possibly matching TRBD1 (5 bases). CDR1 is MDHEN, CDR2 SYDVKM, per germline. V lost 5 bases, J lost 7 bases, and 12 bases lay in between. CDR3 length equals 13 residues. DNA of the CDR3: TGTGCCAGCAGTGCTTCGGGGGACCAGCCCCAGCATTTT. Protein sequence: CASSASGDQPQHF.

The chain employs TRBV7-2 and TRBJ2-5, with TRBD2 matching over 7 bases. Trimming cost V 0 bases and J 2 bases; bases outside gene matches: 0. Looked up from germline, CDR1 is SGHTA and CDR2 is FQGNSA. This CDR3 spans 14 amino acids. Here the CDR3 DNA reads TGTGCCAGCAGCTTAGCGGGAGGGCAAGAGACCCAGTACTTC. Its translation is CASSLAGGQETQYF.